This TCR beta chain stems from a study of spatial heterogeneity in lung cancer. MiXCR, run by TCRdb on the 5' RACE reads, gives a single entry per CDR3 protein. The table has roughly 120,000 distinct CDR3 sequences, 9.5% to 14% seen once. The CDR3 has 14 residues. In this sample, this clonotype turned up a few times. Indicated time point: blood at routine non-recurrence follow-up after resection. The receptor was derived from a female donor with early-stage non-small cell lung cancer. J is TRBJ2-7 and V is TRBV12-2; the table's D call TRBD2 went unverified against the DNA. TRBV12-2 is an annotated pseudogene. The sample consisted of PBMCs, taken at follow-up. The CDR3 DNA sequence: TGTGCAAGTCGCTTAGGGGCCCCAGGTTTCGAGCAGTACTTC. Its translation is CASRLGAPGFEQYF.